This T cell receptor (beta chain) was identified during a study of cytomegalovirus exposure and HLA in healthy donors. Study summary: Unique TCR beta sequences numbering 120 million or so came from 150 million to 200 million T cells in an earlier analysis. Broader study findings: A later analysis linked a missense variant in DCLRE1C to the trimming of TCR beta V and J genes. Rarity marked most TCR sequences, yet some public TCRs occurred in many donors.

Of note for this clone: The antigen remains unidentified.

Researchers ran the PCR with 60 Vbeta and 13 Jbeta primers. Assay: immunoSEQ multiplex PCR; the TCRdb copy retains only in-frame clones and omits some. Of approximately 190,000 clones detected, around 82% appear once; the ten largest clones hold approximately 0.25%. These donors counted as nominally healthy when sampled, but unrecorded immune exposures were likely. With 1 base removed from V and 7 bases from J, the gap between germline ends came to 11 bases. The germline V gene encodes CDR1 SGHAT and CDR2 FQDESV (reference sequence). The length of the CDR3 is 14 residues. This chain links TRBV11-1 with TRBJ2-1; D gene unclear. This receptor was obtained from a boy between 10 and 17 years old in good health and CMV-seronegative. The sequenced sample was PBMCs. CDR3 amino acids: CASSLVLVSNEQFF. The DNA for the CDR3 is TGTGCCAGCAGCTTAGTCTTAGTGAGTAATGAGCAGTTCTTC.